This TCR beta chain appears in the sequencing data of a study of blood T cell repertoires in COVID-19. Turning to the study itself: Some COVID-19 samples were acute and others convalescent; all came from the United States, Italy and Spain.

This clone has a handful of counts. Across about 22 US areas, participants ranged in age from 18 to 89 years. Which cohort a participant joined came from the clinical history participants gave. In the study's own analysis: The authors estimated nucleated cell counts from reference gene primer amplification. The table came from immunoSEQ multiplex PCR; TCRdb's copy has only in-frame clones and leaves some out. That table gives V, J and clone size, and the DNA gave D and trimming. The sample has hundreds of thousands of clones, about 87% seen once. Sequencing was done on a sample of PBMCs or T cells enriched from blood (not recorded which). The TCR was taken from a woman in her fifties or sixties who had recovered from COVID-19.

CDR3 protein: CASSSRGYEQYF. The CDR3, as DNA: TGTGCCAGCAGCTCCCGCGGGTACGAGCAGTACTTC. This chain connects TRBV7-9 to TRBJ2-7; D is perhaps TRBD2 (5 bases). Trimming removed 4 bases from V and 4 bases from J, with 8 bases in between. The germline CDR1 and CDR2 sequences are SEHNR and FQNEAQ (reference sequence). The length of the CDR3 is 12 residues. The full variable domain, rest sourced from reference TRBV7-9 and TRBJ2-7, is DTGVSQNPRHKITKRGQNVTFRCDPISEHNRLYWYRQTLGQGPEFLTYFQNEAQLEKSRLLSDRFSAERPKGSFSTLEIQRTEQGDSAMYLCASSSRGYEQYFGPGTRLTVT.